The clone carrying this T cell receptor beta chain was detected once. This sample is drawn from a study of OX40 agonist ivuxolimab in advanced cancers. The wider study: At 0.01 to 10 mg/kg, ivuxolimab was administered intravenously to patients every 2 weeks.

TCRdb keeps only in-frame clones here, not all; method: immunoSEQ multiplex PCR. The sample holds more than 35,000 clones, about 89% seen once. The ends were cut back, 1 base at V and 4 bases at J, with 12 bases in the middle. The CDR3 contains 15 residues. Germline-derived CDR1 and CDR2 are LNHDA and SQIVND (reference sequence). The TCR originated in an adult with an advanced solid tumor such as melanoma, head and neck, liver or kidney cancer. The chain is built from TRBV19 and TRBJ2-3; D is possibly TRBD1 (5 bases). The specimen was CD4+ or CD8+ T cells sorted from blood, collected in a trial of the OX40 agonist ivuxolimab. The CDR3 nucleotides are TGTGCCAGTAGTATAGGGGGCAGGGTGGCAGATACGCAGTATTTT. Translating it yields CASSIGGRVADTQYF.